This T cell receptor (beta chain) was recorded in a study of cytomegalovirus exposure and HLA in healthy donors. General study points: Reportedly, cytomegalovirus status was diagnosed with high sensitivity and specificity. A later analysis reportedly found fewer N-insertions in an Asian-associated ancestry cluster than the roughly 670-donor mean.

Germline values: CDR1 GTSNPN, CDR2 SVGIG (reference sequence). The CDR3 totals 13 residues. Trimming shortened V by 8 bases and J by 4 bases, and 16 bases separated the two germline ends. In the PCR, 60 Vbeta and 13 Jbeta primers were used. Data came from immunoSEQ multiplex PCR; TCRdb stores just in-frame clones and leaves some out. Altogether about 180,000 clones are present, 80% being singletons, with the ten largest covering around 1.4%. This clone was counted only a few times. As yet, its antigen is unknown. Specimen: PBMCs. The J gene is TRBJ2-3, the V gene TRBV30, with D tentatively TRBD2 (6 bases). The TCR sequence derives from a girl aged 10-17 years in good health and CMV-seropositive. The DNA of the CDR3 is TGTGCCGGGACTCCCAGAGAGGCAGATACGCAGTATTTT. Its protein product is CAGTPREADTQYF. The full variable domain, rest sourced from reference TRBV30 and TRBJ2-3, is SQTIHQWPATLVQPVGSPLSLECTVEGTSNPNLYWYRQAAGRGLQLLFYSVGIGQISSEVPQNLSASRPQDRQFILSSKKLLLSDSGFYLCAGTPREADTQYFGPGTRLTVL.